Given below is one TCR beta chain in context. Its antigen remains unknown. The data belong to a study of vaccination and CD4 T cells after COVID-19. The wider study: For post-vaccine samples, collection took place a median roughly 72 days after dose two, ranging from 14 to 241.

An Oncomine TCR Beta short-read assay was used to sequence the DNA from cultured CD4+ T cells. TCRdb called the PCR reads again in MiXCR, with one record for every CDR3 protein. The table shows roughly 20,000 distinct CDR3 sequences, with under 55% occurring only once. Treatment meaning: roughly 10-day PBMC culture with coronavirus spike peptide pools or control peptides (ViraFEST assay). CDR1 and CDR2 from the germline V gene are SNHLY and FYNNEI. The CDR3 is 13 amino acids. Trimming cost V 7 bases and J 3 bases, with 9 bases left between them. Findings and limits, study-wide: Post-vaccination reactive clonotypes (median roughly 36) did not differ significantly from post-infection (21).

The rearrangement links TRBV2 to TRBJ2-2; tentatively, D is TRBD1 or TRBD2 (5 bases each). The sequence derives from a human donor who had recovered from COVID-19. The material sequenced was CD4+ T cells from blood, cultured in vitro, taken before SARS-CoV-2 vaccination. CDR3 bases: TGTGCCAGCAAGAGGGGCCACACCGGGGAGCTGTTTTTT. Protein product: CASKRGHTGELFF.